This T cell receptor beta chain appears in the sequencing data of a study of patients and donors after allogeneic stem cell transplantation. Germline lookup yields CDR1 SGHTA and CDR2 FQGNSA. The V end lost 3 bases, the J end lost 10 bases, and 7 bases lay between the germline ends. The CDR3 spans 12 residues. This clonotype was seen only a few times. From the RT-PCR reads, TCRdb called clonotypes with MiXCR, one entry per CDR3 protein. The sample includes 70,000 or so distinct CDR3 sequences, around a quarter of them seen just once. The origin of this receptor is a human donor who was either an allogeneic HSCT recipient or a stem cell or donor lymphocyte infusion donor (not recorded which). It is not recorded whose cells these are; they may come from a transplant donor. The chain carries TRBV7-2 and TRBJ1-6; D unresolved. Sample: blood, either unsorted or a sorted T cell fraction (not recorded which). The CDR3 region is CASSFGESPLHF. DNA of the CDR3: TGTGCCAGCAGCTTTGGGGAGTCACCCCTCCACTTT.